This TCR beta chain was identified in a study of CD8 T cells in Susac syndrome. V was shortened by 7 bases and J by 4 bases, with 14 bases between the two germline ends. The germline V gene has CDR1 SNHLY and CDR2 FYNNEI. The CDR3 runs 14 residues. RNA in amounts of roughly 0.5 to 1 ug was reverse transcribed with random hexamers. TCR beta CDR3 was amplified by immunoSEQ covering 54 Vbeta and 13 Jbeta. In TCRdb, the immunoSEQ multiplex PCR reads were re-called with MiXCR into one record per CDR3 protein. The sample holds about 140,000 distinct CDR3 sequences, roughly 95% seen once. TCR beta from blood CD8+ and CD4+ T cells was sequenced. TEMRA cells were FACS-enriched, with CD8+ and CD4+ T cells isolated negatively.

The chain recombines TRBV2 with TRBJ2-1; tentative D call: TRBD1 (6 bases). Sequencing input: CD4+ T cells from PBMCs. This sequence originates from a human donor with multiple sclerosis. CDR3 sequence (DNA): TGTGCCAGCAAGGATCAGGGGTTGTACAATGAGCAGTTCTTC. The encoded protein is CASKDQGLYNEQFF.